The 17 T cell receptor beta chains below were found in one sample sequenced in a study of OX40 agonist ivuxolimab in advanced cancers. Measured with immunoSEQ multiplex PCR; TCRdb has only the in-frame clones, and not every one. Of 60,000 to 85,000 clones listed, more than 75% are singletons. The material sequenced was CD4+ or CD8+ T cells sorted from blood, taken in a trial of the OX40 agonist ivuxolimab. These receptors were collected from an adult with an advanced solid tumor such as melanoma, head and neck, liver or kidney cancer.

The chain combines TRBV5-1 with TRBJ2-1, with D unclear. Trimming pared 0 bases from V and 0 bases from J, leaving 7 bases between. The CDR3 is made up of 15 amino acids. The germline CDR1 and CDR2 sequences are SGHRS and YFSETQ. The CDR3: CASSLASPSYNEQFF. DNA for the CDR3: TGCGCCAGCAGCTTGGCTAGTCCCTCCTACAATGAGCAGTTCTTC.

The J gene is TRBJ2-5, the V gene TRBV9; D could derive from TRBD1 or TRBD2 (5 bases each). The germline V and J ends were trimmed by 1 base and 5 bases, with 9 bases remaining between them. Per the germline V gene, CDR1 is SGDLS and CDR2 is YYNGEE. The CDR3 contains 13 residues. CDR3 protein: CASSVWDGETQYF. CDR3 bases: TGTGCCAGCAGCGTATGGGACGGGGAGACCCAGTACTTC.

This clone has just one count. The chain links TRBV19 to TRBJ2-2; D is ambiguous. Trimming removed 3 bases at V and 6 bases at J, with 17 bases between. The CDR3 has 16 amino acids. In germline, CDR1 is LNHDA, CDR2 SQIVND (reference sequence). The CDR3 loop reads CASSMVPEGSAGELFF. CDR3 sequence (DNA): TGTGCCAGTAGTATGGTCCCGGAAGGTAGTGCCGGGGAGCTGTTTTTT.

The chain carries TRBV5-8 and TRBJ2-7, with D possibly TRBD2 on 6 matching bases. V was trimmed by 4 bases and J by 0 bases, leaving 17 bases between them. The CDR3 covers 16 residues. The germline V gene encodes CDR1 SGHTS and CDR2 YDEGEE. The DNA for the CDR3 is TGTGCCAGCAGCCCACGCGGGGACCTTCACTCCTACGAGCAGTACTTC. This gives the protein CASSPRGDLHSYEQYF.

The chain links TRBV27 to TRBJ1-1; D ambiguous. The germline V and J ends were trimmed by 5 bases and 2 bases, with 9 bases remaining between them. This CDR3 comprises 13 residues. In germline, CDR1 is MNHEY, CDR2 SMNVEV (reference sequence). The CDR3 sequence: CASSLRQNTEAFF. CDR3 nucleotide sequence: TGTGCCAGCAGTCTCCGACAAAACACTGAAGCTTTCTTT.

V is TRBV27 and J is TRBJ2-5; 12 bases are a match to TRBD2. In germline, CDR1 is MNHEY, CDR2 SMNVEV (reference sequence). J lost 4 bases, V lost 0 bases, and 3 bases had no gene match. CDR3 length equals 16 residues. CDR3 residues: CASSLSKLAGGETQYF. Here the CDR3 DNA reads TGTGCCAGCAGTTTATCGAAACTAGCGGGAGGAGAGACCCAGTACTTC.

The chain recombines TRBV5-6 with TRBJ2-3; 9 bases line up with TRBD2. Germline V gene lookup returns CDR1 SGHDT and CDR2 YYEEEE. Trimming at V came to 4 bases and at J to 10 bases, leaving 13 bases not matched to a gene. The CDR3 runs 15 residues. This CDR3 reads CASSPGTSNRFSQYF. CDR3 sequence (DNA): TGTGCCAGCAGCCCCGGGACTAGCAACAGGTTTTCGCAGTATTTT.

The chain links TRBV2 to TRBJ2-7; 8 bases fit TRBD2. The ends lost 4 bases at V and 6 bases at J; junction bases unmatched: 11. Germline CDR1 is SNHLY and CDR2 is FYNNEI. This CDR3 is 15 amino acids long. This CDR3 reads CASSGATASGSEQYF. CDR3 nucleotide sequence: TGTGCCAGCAGTGGAGCAACGGCTAGCGGGTCCGAGCAGTACTTC.

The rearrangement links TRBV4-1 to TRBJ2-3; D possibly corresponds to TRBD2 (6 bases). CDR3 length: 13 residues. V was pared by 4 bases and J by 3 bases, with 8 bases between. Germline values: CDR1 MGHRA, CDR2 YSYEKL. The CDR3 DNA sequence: TGCGCCAGCAGCCGACTAGGGACAGATACGCAGTATTTT. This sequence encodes CASSRLGTDTQYF.

CDR3 region: CASSQERSRGLSTDTQYF. CDR3 nucleotide sequence: TGCGCCAGCAGCCAAGAGCGATCTCGGGGGCTGAGCACAGATACGCAGTATTTT. The gene calls are TRBV4-3 and TRBJ2-3, with D possibly being TRBD1 or TRBD2 (6 bases each). The germline V gene has CDR1 LGHNA and CDR2 YSLEER. The V end lost 0 bases, the J end lost 0 bases, and 16 bases lay between the germline ends. The CDR3 runs 18 residues.

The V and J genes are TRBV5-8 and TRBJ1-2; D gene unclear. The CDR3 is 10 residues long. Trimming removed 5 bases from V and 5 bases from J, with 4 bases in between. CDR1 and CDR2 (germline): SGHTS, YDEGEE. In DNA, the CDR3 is TGTGCCAGCAGTTTTTATGGCTACACCTTC. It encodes CASSFYGYTF.

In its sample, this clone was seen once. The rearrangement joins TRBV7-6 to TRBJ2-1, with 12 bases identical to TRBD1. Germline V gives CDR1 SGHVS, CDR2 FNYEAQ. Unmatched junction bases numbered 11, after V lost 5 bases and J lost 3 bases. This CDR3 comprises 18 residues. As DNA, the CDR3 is TGTGCCAGCAGCCGGCAGCCGGGACAGGGGGCTCTCTACAATGAGCAGTTCTTC. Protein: CASSRQPGQGALYNEQFF.

CDR3 sequence (DNA): TGTGCCAGCAGTGAAGCTCGGGGGAGGGAGGGCACCGGGGAGCTGTTTTTT. This gives the protein CASSEARGREGTGELFF. The rearrangement joins TRBV6-1 to TRBJ2-2; 7 bases are shared with TRBD2. V shed 0 bases, J shed 4 bases, and the junction held 8 bases outside the gene matches. CDR1 and CDR2 (germline): MNHNS, SASEGT. This CDR3 comprises 17 residues.

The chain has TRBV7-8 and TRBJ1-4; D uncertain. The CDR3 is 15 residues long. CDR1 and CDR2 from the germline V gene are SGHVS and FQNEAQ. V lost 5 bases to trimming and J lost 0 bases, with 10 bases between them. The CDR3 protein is CASSPFFSTNEKLFF. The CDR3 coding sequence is TGTGCCAGCAGCCCCTTCTTCTCAACTAATGAAAAACTGTTTTTT. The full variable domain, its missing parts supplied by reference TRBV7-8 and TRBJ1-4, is GAGVSQSPRYKVAKRGQDVALRCDPISGHVSLFWYQQALGQGPEFLTYFQNEAQLDKSGLPSDRFFAERPEGSVSTLKIQRTQQEDSAVYLCASSPFFSTNEKLFFGSGTQLSVL.

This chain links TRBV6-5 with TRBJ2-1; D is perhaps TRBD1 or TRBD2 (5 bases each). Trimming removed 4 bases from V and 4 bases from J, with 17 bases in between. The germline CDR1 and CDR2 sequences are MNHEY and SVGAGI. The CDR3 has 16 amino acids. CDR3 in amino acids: CASSSEGLTAYNEQFF. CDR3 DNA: TGTGCCAGCAGTTCCGAGGGATTGACAGCTTACAATGAGCAGTTCTTC.

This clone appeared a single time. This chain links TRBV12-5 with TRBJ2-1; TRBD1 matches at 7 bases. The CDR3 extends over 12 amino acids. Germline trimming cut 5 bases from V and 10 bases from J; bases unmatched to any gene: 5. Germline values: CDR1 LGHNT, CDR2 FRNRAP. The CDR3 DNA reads TGTGCTAGTGGTACAGGGGTAGGGGAGCAGTTCTTC. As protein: CASGTGVGEQFF.

The CDR3 DNA sequence: TGCAGCGTTGAAGGTGGCGGGGAGGATGGCTACACCTTC. Its translation is CSVEGGGEDGYTF. J is TRBJ1-2 and V is TRBV29-1; D is ambiguous. Germline CDR1 and CDR2: SQVTM and ANQGSEA. The CDR3 sequence is 13 residues long. V lost 1 base and J lost 6, with 12 bases in between.